This TCR beta chain was observed in a study of control samples from healthy donors and cancer patients. This clone occurred a few times. The junction differs from germline at one of its ends, possibly a read error. Repertoires were generated with immunoSEQ multiplex PCR, while TCRdb's copy carries only in-frame clones and drops some. The data show 130,000 or so clones, about 89% seen once. The CDR3 extends over 14 amino acids. Germline lookup yields CDR1 MNHEY and CDR2 SVGEGT. Sequenced material: blood. The source is a man younger than 35 in good health. The chain has TRBV6-2 or TRBV6-3 and TRBJ2-5; D possibly corresponds to TRBD1 (6 bases). CDR3 DNA sequence: TGTGCCAGCACTTACAGGGTGCGCGATGAGACCCAGTACTTC. It is translated as CASTYRVRDETQYF.